This entry features one T cell receptor beta chain sequence. V lost 9 bases, J lost 3 bases, and 15 bases lay in between. The CDR3 is made up of 13 amino acids. CDR1 and CDR2 (germline): LNHDA, SQIVND (reference sequence). These data belong to a study of metastatic and nonmetastatic thyroid tumors. Study as a whole: Malignant and benign thyroid patients had repertoires compared in peripheral blood and tumor or nodule tissue.

TCRdb re-called clones from the PCR reads using MiXCR. Of about 41,000 clones in the sample, 20% to 25% were seen once. Prior to thyroid surgery, none of the patients had received any treatment. The chain combines TRBV19 with TRBJ2-7; the D gene could be TRBD1 or TRBD2 (5 bases each). This receptor was identified in a female donor with papillary thyroid cancer or a benign thyroid nodule (not recorded which). Some clones in this sample may be carry-over from other donors' samples. Input material: tumor tissue. CDR3 amino acids: CASRGRERYEQYF. CDR3 sequence (DNA): TGTGCCAGCCGGGGCAGGGAGCGCTACGAGCAGTACTTC.